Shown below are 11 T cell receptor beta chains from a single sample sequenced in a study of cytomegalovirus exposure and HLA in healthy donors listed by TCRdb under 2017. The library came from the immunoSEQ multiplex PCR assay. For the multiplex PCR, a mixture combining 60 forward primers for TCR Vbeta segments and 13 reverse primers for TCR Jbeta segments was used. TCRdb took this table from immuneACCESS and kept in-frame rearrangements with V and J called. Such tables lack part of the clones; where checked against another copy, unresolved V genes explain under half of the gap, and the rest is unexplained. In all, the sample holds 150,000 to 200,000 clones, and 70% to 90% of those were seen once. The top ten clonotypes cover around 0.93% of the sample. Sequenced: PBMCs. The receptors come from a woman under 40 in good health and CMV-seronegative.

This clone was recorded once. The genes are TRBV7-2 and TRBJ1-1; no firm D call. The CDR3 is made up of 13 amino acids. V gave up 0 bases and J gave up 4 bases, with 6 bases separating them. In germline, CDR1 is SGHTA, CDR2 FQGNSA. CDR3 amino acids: CASSLAEGTEAFF. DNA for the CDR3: TGTGCCAGCAGCTTAGCGGAGGGCACTGAAGCTTTCTTT. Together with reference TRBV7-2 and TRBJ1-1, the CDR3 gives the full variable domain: GAGVSQSPSNKVTEKGKDVELRCDPISGHTALYWYRQSLGQGLEFLIYFQGNSAPDKSGLPSDRFSAERTGGSVSTLTIQRTQQEDSAVYLCASSLAEGTEAFFGQGTRLTVV.

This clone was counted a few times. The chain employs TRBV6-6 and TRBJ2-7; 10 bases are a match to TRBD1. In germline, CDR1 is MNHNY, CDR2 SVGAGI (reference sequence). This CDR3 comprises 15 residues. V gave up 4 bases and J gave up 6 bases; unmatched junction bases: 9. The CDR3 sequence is CASSLTPGTGVEQYF. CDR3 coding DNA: TGTGCCAGCAGTTTGACCCCCGGGACAGGGGTCGAGCAGTACTTC.

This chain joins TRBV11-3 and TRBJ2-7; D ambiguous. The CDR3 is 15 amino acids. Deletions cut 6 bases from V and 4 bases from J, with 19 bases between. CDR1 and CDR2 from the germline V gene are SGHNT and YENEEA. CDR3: CASSLKADSPYEQYF. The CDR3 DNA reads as TGTGCCAGCAGTCTCAAGGCAGACTCCCCGTACGAGCAGTACTTC.

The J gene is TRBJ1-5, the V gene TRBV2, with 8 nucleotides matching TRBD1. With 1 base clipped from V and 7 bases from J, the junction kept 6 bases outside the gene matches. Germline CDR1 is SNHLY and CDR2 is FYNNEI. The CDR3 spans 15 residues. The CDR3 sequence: CASSEVSRTGQPQHF. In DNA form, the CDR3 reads TGTGCCAGCAGTGAAGTATCGCGGACAGGGCAGCCCCAGCATTTT.

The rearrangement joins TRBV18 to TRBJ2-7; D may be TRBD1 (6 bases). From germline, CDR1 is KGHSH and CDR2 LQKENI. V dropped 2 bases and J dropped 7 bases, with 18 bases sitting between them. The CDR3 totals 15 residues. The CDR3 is CASSPGTGRSEEQYF. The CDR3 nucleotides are TGTGCCAGCTCACCAGGCACAGGGAGATCGGAGGAGCAGTACTTC.

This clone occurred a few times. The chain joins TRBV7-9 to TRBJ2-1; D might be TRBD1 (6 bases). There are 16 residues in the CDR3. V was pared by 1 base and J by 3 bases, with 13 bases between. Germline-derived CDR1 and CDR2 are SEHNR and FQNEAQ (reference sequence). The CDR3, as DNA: TGTGCCAGCAGCTTAGTAAGAGGGGGACACTACAATGAGCAGTTCTTC. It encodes CASSLVRGGHYNEQFF.

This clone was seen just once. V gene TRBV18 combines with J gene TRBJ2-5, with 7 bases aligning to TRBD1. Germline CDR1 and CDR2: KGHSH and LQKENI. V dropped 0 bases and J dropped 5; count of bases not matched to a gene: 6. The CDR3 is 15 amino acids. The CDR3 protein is CASSPPGQLGETQYF. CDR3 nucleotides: TGTGCCAGCTCACCACCGGGACAGCTAGGGGAGACCCAGTACTTC.

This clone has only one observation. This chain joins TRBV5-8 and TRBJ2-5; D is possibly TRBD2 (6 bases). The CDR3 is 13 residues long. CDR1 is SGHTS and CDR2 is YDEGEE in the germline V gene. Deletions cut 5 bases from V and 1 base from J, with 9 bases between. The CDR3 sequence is CASRWGVQETQYF. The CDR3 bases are TGTGCCAGCAGATGGGGGGTCCAAGAGACCCAGTACTTC. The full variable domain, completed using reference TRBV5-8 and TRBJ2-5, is EAGVTQSPTHLIKTRGQQATLRCSPISGHTSVYWYQQALGLGLQFLLWYDEGEERNRGNFPPRFSGRQFPNYSSELNVNALELEDSALYLCASRWGVQETQYFGPGTRLLVL.

The CDR3 sequence is CASSEGEDSPLHF. The CDR3 bases are TGTGCCAGCAGTGAAGGGGAGGATTCACCCCTCCACTTT. The chain has TRBV6-4 and TRBJ1-6, with D possibly matching TRBD1 (5 bases). This CDR3 comprises 13 residues. With 3 bases removed from V and 8 bases from J, the gap between germline ends came to 8 bases. Germline V gene lookup returns CDR1 MRHNA and CDR2 SNTAGT.

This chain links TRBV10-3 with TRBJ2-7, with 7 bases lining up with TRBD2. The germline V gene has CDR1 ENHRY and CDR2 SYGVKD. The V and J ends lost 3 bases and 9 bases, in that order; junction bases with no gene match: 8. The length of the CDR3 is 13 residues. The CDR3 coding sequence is TGTGCCATCAGTGACTCTGACCCGGGGGGGCAGTACTTC. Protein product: CAISDSDPGGQYF.

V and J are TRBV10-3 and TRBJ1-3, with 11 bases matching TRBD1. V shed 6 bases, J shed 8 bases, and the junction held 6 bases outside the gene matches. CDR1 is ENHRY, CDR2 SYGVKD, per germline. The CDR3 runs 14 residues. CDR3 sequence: CAISQGQGAYTIYF. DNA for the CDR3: TGTGCCATCAGCCAAGGACAGGGGGCCTACACCATATATTTT.